Listed below are T cell receptor beta chains from one sample, sequenced in a study of blood T cell repertoires in COVID-19. Sequencing used immunoSEQ multiplex PCR; TCRdb keeps in-frame clones, though not all of them. The sample has 210,000 or so clones, over 75% seen once. Sequenced sample: PBMCs or T cells enriched from blood (not recorded which). The source of these receptors is a woman in her thirties or forties with acute COVID-19. CDR3s include the opening cysteine and the closing phenylalanine or tryptophan. A D gene is named only where the DNA matches it firmly. For some rows the clone size is stated as once, few or many, or as a class when expanded; others skip it.

v_gene,d_gene,abundance,j_gene,len,CDR3nt,CDR3aa
TRBV5-6,NA,few,TRBJ2-1,14,TGTGCCAGCAGCTTTTGGCAGGGCTACAATGAGCAGTTCTTC,CASSFWQGYNEQFF
TRBV13,NA,NA,TRBJ2-7,13,TGTGCCAGCAGCTTTGCCGGGGGTCCCGAGCAGTACTTC,CASSFAGGPEQYF
TRBV5-1,NA,NA,TRBJ1-4,15,TGCGCCAGCAGCTTGCGCGGGACAACTAATGAAAAACTGTTTTTT,CASSLRGTTNEKLFF
TRBV14,TRBD1,NA,TRBJ1-2,16,TGTGCCAGCAGCCGGGACAGGGGTTCCTTCAACTATGGCTACACCTTC,CASSRDRGSFNYGYTF
TRBV7-8,TRBD1,NA,TRBJ1-6,15,TGTGCCAGCAGCGAGGACAGGGGTCCCAATTCACCCCTCCACTTT,CASSEDRGPNSPLHF
TRBV5-1,TRBD1,NA,TRBJ1-4,14,TGCGCCAGCAGCTTGACAGGGGGAAATGAAAAACTGTTTTTT,CASSLTGGNEKLFF
TRBV7-9,TRBD2,NA,TRBJ2-1,18,TGTGCCAGCAGCTTAGTGGGAGGGGCGGGACTAGCGGGACATGAGCAGTTCTTC,CASSLVGGAGLAGHEQFF
TRBV10-3,NA,NA,TRBJ2-5,14,TGTGCCATCAGTGAGGGGGGGACAGTAGGGACCCAGTACTTC,CAISEGGTVGTQYF
TRBV6-5,TRBD1,NA,TRBJ2-7,13,TGTGCTTCGATGGGACAGGGGGCTTACGAGCAGTACTTC,CASMGQGAYEQYF
TRBV29-1,NA,NA,TRBJ1-2,14,TGCAGCGCTGGGCCCATACAGGGAAACGGTGGCTACACCTTC,CSAGPIQGNGGYTF
TRBV19,NA,NA,TRBJ2-2,16,TGTGCCAGTAGTATGGTACCAGGGCAGGACACCGGGGAGCTGTTTTTT,CASSMVPGQDTGELFF
TRBV2,NA,NA,TRBJ2-2,13,TGTGCCAGCAGTGAAGCCGGGACCGGGGAGCTGTTTTTT,CASSEAGTGELFF
TRBV28,TRBD1,NA,TRBJ1-1,15,TGTGCCAGCAGGGTAACAGGGGCCCGGAACACTGAAGCTTTCTTT,CASRVTGARNTEAFF
TRBV9,TRBD2,NA,TRBJ2-3,15,TGTGCCAGCACCACTATCGGGGGGGAGGCAGATACGCAGTATTTT,CASTTIGGEADTQYF
TRBV7-9,TRBD1,NA,TRBJ1-1,11,TGTGCCAGCAGCCAGGACAGGGGTGCTTTCTTT,CASSQDRGAFF
TRBV4-1,NA,NA,TRBJ2-1,11,TGCGCCAGCAGCCAAGTGAGTGAGCAGTTCTTC,CASSQVSEQFF
TRBV7-9,NA,NA,TRBJ1-2,14,TGTGCCAGCAGCTTAGACAGTCCCGTCTATGGCTACACCTTC,CASSLDSPVYGYTF
TRBV19,NA,NA,TRBJ1-5,11,TGTGCCAGTAGTAGCGCGGGGGCCCAGCATTTT,CASSSAGAQHF
TRBV6-5,TRBD1,NA,TRBJ1-2,16,TGTGCCAGCAGTTACCTAGGGACAGCCTTTTCCTATGGCTACACCTTC,CASSYLGTAFSYGYTF
TRBV19,TRBD1,NA,TRBJ2-1,15,TGTGCCAGTAGTATCAGAGGCAGGGGGAGAAATGAGCAGTTCTTC,CASSIRGRGRNEQFF
TRBV28,NA,NA,TRBJ2-3,16,TGTGCCAGCAGTTTCGGGATTGAAGAAAGCACAGATACGCAGTATTTT,CASSFGIEESTDTQYF
TRBV7-3,TRBD2,NA,TRBJ2-7,15,TGTGCCAGCAGCTTAATGCGGGAGGGGGGCTACGAGCAGTACTTC,CASSLMREGGYEQYF
TRBV2,NA,NA,TRBJ1-2,13,TGTGCCAGCAGTCAGACAGGCCACTATGGCTACACCTTC,CASSQTGHYGYTF
TRBV3-1/TRBV3-2,TRBD2,many,TRBJ2-7,18,TGTGCCAGCAGCCAAGAGAGGGCTAGCGGGAGGGCCCAATACGAGCAGTACTTC,CASSQERASGRAQYEQYF
TRBV2,NA,NA,TRBJ2-3,13,TGTGCCAGCAGCCCCCCGGGGACAGATACGCAGTATTTT,CASSPPGTDTQYF
TRBV19,NA,NA,TRBJ2-2,18,TGTGCCAGTAGTATAGGTCCGTCAGACCTAGCGAACACCGGGGAGCTGTTTTTT,CASSIGPSDLANTGELFF
TRBV6-5,TRBD1,NA,TRBJ1-5,14,TGTGCCAGCAGCCTGACAGGGGACAATCAGCCCCAGCATTTT,CASSLTGDNQPQHF
TRBV29-1,NA,NA,TRBJ2-1,13,TGCAGCGTTGGGGCTAGCACATACAATGAGCAGTTCTTC,CSVGASTYNEQFF
TRBV18,NA,NA,TRBJ1-1,14,TGTGCCAGCTCACCATGGGGGCTAGACACTGAAGCTTTCTTT,CASSPWGLDTEAFF
TRBV7-3,NA,NA,TRBJ2-1,15,TGTGCCAGCAGCTTAGGACAGACCTCCTACAATGAGCAGTTCTTC,CASSLGQTSYNEQFF
TRBV27,NA,once,TRBJ1-1,14,TGTGCCAGCAGTTTCCTGCTGGGGAGCACTGAAGCTTTCTTT,CASSFLLGSTEAFF
TRBV28,TRBD2,NA,TRBJ2-1,17,TGTGCCAGCAGTTTATCGCGGGGGGTGAGCTCCTACAATGAGCAGTTCTTC,CASSLSRGVSSYNEQFF
TRBV7-9,NA,few,TRBJ1-4,14,TGTGCCAGCAGCTTAGTGGACTTGAGTGAAAAACTGTTTTTT,CASSLVDLSEKLFF
TRBV7-2,TRBD2,NA,TRBJ2-7,14,TGTGCCAGCAGCCCCGGGACTAGCGACTACGAGCAGTACTTC,CASSPGTSDYEQYF
TRBV6-2/TRBV6-3,NA,NA,TRBJ2-7,14,TGTGCCAGCAGTACTGGACTGCCATCCTACGAGCAGTACTTC,CASSTGLPSYEQYF
TRBV3-1/TRBV3-2,TRBD2,once,TRBJ2-7,15,TGTGCCAGCAGCCAGGCGGCTAGCGGGGCCTACGAGCAGTACTTC,CASSQAASGAYEQYF
TRBV5-1,TRBD1,once,TRBJ1-2,12,TGCGCCAGCAGCTCGCAGGGGGATGGCTACACCTTC,CASSSQGDGYTF
TRBV5-1,NA,few,TRBJ2-3,13,TGCGCCAGCAGCTTGGCACATGTGGATACGCAGTATTTT,CASSLAHVDTQYF
TRBV5-4,NA,NA,TRBJ2-3,16,TGTGCCAGCAGCTTGGAGGCAGGGAGGCCCACAGATACGCAGTATTTT,CASSLEAGRPTDTQYF
TRBV19,TRBD1,NA,TRBJ1-1,13,TGTGCCAGTAGCACAGGGACAGGGACTGAAGCTTTCTTT,CASSTGTGTEAFF
TRBV28,NA,few,TRBJ1-2,14,TGTGCCAGCGGGTCCGAATCAGTAGCCCGAGTCTACACCTTC,CASGSESVARVYTF
TRBV28,NA,once,TRBJ1-5,13,TGTGCCAGCAGTTTAGGGGGCGGGCAAGCCCAGCATTTT,CASSLGGGQAQHF
TRBV6-2/TRBV6-3,NA,NA,TRBJ2-7,13,TGTGCCAGCAGTCGTGCAGATGGCTACGAGCAGTACTTC,CASSRADGYEQYF
TRBV4-2,TRBD2,NA,TRBJ2-1,15,TGTGCCAGCAGCCTAACTAGCGGGCGGCACAATGAGCAGTTCTTC,CASSLTSGRHNEQFF
TRBV28,NA,NA,TRBJ1-2,12,TGTGCCAGCAGTTCGCGGGGCTATGGCTACACCTTC,CASSSRGYGYTF
TRBV28,NA,NA,TRBJ2-3,11,TGTGCCAGCAGTTTCTTTAATACGCAGTATTTT,CASSFFNTQYF
TRBV27,TRBD1,NA,TRBJ2-5,19,TGTGCCAGCAGTTTTTTCCCGGGACAGGGGTCCCCGTACCAAGAGACCCAGTACTTC,CASSFFPGQGSPYQETQYF
TRBV30,NA,NA,TRBJ1-2,13,TGTGCCTGGACCCGCGAGGGGGAGCATGGCTACACCTTC,CAWTREGEHGYTF
TRBV27,NA,NA,TRBJ1-2,15,TGTGCCAGCAGTTTATTCCCGGACTACGGACGGGGCTACACCTTC,CASSLFPDYGRGYTF
TRBV6-6,NA,NA,TRBJ2-7,14,TGTGCCAGCGGGGGCGCAGCGACAAACTACGAGCAGTACTTC,CASGGAATNYEQYF
TRBV11-3,NA,NA,TRBJ2-5,18,TGTGCCAGCAGCACCTCAGCGGGCGGTTACCAAGACAGTCCGACCCAGTACTTC,CASSTSAGGYQDSPTQYF
TRBV11-2,NA,many,TRBJ2-7,12,TGTGCCAGCAGCCACGGGCCAGGGGGGTCGTCCTTC,CASSHGPGGSSF
TRBV3-1/TRBV3-2,NA,NA,TRBJ1-2,14,TGTGCCAGCAGCCCGACCCCTTGGGGAGTCGGCTACACCTTC,CASSPTPWGVGYTF
TRBV7-2,NA,NA,TRBJ1-5,14,TGTGCCAGCAGCTTGGTGCGGGGTAATCAGCCCCAGCATTTT,CASSLVRGNQPQHF
TRBV7-9,TRBD2,NA,TRBJ2-1,15,TGTGCCAGCAGCTCTAGCGGGGGGCTGGGCAATGAGCAGTTCTTC,CASSSSGGLGNEQFF